This T cell receptor beta chain came from a study of blood T cell repertoires in COVID-19. V was shortened by 0 bases and J by 5 bases, with 25 bases between the two germline ends. In germline, CDR1 is LGHDT, CDR2 YNNKEL (reference sequence). There are 20 residues in the CDR3. TCRdb's copy holds only in-frame clones and misses some; the assay was immunoSEQ multiplex PCR. The table has approximately 300,000 clones, around 81% seen once. The sequenced material came from peripheral blood. This clonotype originated in a person aged 70 to 85 with COVID-19, enrolled during active disease. This chain connects TRBV3-1 (or the pseudogene TRBV3-2) to TRBJ2-2, with a tentative D call TRBD1 (6 bases). The CDR3 DNA reads as TGTGCCAGCAGCCAAGAAATAACTTGGGACAACCCAATATTGACCGGGGAGCTGTTTTTT. Its protein is CASSQEITWDNPILTGELFF.